Presented here are 30 T cell receptor beta chains from one specimen sequenced in a study of T cell clonotyping in hematopoietic cell transplantation. TCRdb keeps only in-frame clones here, not all; method: immunoSEQ multiplex PCR. The repertoire holds about 9,000 clones, with 86% as singletons. Specimen: PBMCs, collected 180 days after allogeneic stem cell transplant. Every receptor here comes from a human patient who had an allogeneic stem cell transplant, so the T cells may come from the graft donor. The donor label of this sample is uncertain. Some clones in this sample may be carry-over from other donors' samples.

The chain joins TRBV4-1 to TRBJ1-5, with D unclear. V was trimmed by 4 bases and J by 0 bases, leaving 7 bases between them. In germline, CDR1 is MGHRA, CDR2 YSYEKL. The CDR3 runs 14 residues. The CDR3 reads CASSPSYSNQPQHF. CDR3 nucleotides: TGCGCCAGCAGCCCTTCCTATAGCAATCAGCCCCAGCATTTT.

The rearrangement joins TRBV5-1 to TRBJ1-3; D gene uncertain. Germline CDR1 SGHRS, CDR2 YFSETQ. There are 14 residues in the CDR3. V lost 0 bases and J 0 bases, leaving 4 bases between the germline ends. The CDR3 DNA reads TGCGCCAGCAGCTTGGGCGTCTCTGGAAACACCATATATTTT. Translating it yields CASSLGVSGNTIYF.

The V call is TRBV25-1, the J call TRBJ2-2; no reliable D call. CDR1 is MGHDK, CDR2 SYGVNS, per germline. The V end was cut by 2 bases, the J end by 1 base, with 8 bases between. CDR3 size: 15 residues. The DNA of the CDR3 is TGTGCCAGCAGTGAAGAGGACGGGAACACCGGGGAGCTGTTTTTT. It yields the protein CASSEEDGNTGELFF.

The V gene is TRBV6-6, the J gene TRBJ1-5; the match to TRBD1 covers 7 bases. The CDR3 loop spans 14 amino acids. V shed 6 bases and J 6 bases; nucleotides not matched to a gene: 8. Germline assignment: CDR1 MNHNY and CDR2 SVGAGI (reference sequence). CDR3 sequence (DNA): TGTGCCAGCAGCCAGGACAGGCAGGGTCAGCCCCAGCATTTT. Translation gives CASSQDRQGQPQHF.

The rearrangement uses TRBV14 and TRBJ2-5, with D hard to call. Trimming shortened V by 4 bases and J by 2 bases, and 2 bases separated the two germline ends. The CDR3 runs 11 residues. The germline V gene has CDR1 SGHDN and CDR2 FVKESK. The CDR3 loop reads CASSRQETQYF. The CDR3 coding sequence is TGTGCCAGCAGCCGACAAGAGACCCAGTACTTC.

The chain combines TRBV21-1 with TRBJ2-3; the table gives TRBD1 as D, unverified against the DNA. TRBV21-1 represents a pseudogene. The CDR3 totals 15 residues. The CDR3 sequence: CASSSRQGGTDTQYF. CDR3 sequence (DNA): TGTGCCAGCAGCTCAAGACAGGGTGGCACAGATACGCAGTATTTT.

The CDR3 DNA reads TGCGCCAGCAGGGTACAGGGGGGAAATCAGCCCCAGCATTTT. Its protein product is CASRVQGGNQPQHF. The rearrangement joins TRBV10-2 to TRBJ1-5; 8 nucleotides align to TRBD1. Trimming removed 6 bases from V and 4 bases from J; junction bases left unmatched: 5. Germline V gives CDR1 WSHSY, CDR2 SAAADI. The CDR3 covers 14 residues.

This clone was observed a single time. This chain uses TRBV5-8 with TRBJ1-2, with 9 nucleotides matching TRBD1. Germline assignment: CDR1 SGHTS and CDR2 YDEGEE. The CDR3 spans 12 residues. Losses at the gene ends were 4 bases for V and 13 bases for J; bases not matched to a gene: 8. The CDR3: CASSIGTGSATF. As DNA, the CDR3 is TGTGCCAGCAGCATAGGGACAGGGAGTGCCACCTTC.

The table lists this clone with a count of one. This chain links TRBV6-5 with TRBJ1-2; weak D call: TRBD1 (6 bases). This CDR3 is 15 amino acids long. Germline CDR1 reads MNHEY; CDR2 reads SVGAGI. Trimming took 7 bases from V and 5 from J, leaving 20 bases between them. CDR3: CASKKIGDIGYGYTF. The CDR3 DNA follows: TGTGCCAGCAAGAAGATAGGGGACATAGGATATGGCTACACCTTC.

This clone appeared once. The genes are TRBV2 and TRBJ2-7; D is unclear. The V and J ends lost 11 bases and 0 bases respectively, with 20 bases between them. The CDR3 contains 15 residues. Germline CDR1 and CDR2: SNHLY and FYNNEI. The CDR3 nucleotides read TGTGCCGTCAGTTACACAGTCTTGAGCTCCTACGAGCAGTACTTC. Encoded protein: CAVSYTVLSSYEQYF. Combining the CDR3 with reference TRBV2 and TRBJ2-7 gives the whole variable domain EPEVTQTPSHQVTQMGQEVILRCVPISNHLYFYWYRQILGQKVEFLVSFYNNEISEKSEIFDDQFSVERPDGSNFTLKIRSTKLEDSAMYFCAVSYTVLSSYEQYFGPGTRLTVT.

The chain combines TRBV2 with TRBJ1-1, with D maybe TRBD1 (5 bases). CDR1 SNHLY and CDR2 FYNNEI come from the germline V gene. The CDR3 has 13 amino acids. Trimming removed 7 bases from V and 2 bases from J, with 11 bases in between. DNA for the CDR3: TGTGCCAGCATTCCGGGGGAAAACACTGAAGCTTTCTTT. It yields the protein CASIPGENTEAFF.

The rearrangement uses TRBV28 and TRBJ1-5; D gene ambiguous. CDR1 and CDR2 from the germline V gene are MDHEN and SYDVKM. This CDR3 spans 16 amino acids. V was clipped by 5 bases and J by 0 bases, with 14 bases between them. This CDR3 reads CASSAREGFSNQPQHF. CDR3 in DNA: TGTGCCAGCAGTGCACGCGAGGGTTTTAGCAATCAGCCCCAGCATTTT.

The chain links TRBV4-3 to TRBJ1-2, with 10 bases matching TRBD1. With 4 bases clipped from V and 0 bases from J, the junction kept 2 bases outside the gene matches. Germline V gene data show CDR1 as LGHNA and CDR2 as YSLEER. The CDR3 runs to 15 residues. Here the CDR3 reads CASSPGTGANYGYTF. The CDR3 DNA sequence: TGCGCCAGCAGCCCCGGGACAGGGGCTAACTATGGCTACACCTTC.

This sequence joins TRBV5-6 and TRBJ2-2, with TRBD2 matching 8 bases. Looked up from germline, CDR1 is SGHDT and CDR2 is YYEEEE. V lost 0 bases and J lost 3; bases outside the gene matches: 4. The CDR3 is made up of 16 amino acids. CDR3 region: CASSLDLAGYTGELFF. The CDR3 DNA is TGTGCCAGCAGCTTGGATCTAGCGGGCTACACCGGGGAGCTGTTTTTT.

The rearrangement links TRBV6-6 to TRBJ1-1, with 7 nucleotides matching TRBD1. V was clipped by 4 bases and J by 3 bases; unmatched bases: 5. Germline V gives CDR1 MNHNY, CDR2 SVGAGI (reference sequence). This CDR3 is 14 amino acids long. CDR3 nucleotides: TGTGCCAGCAGTTCTACAGGGGCCTACACTGAAGCTTTCTTT. Translating it yields CASSSTGAYTEAFF.

This chain joins TRBV4-3 and TRBJ2-2, with D possibly being TRBD2 (6 bases). This CDR3 spans 16 amino acids. Trimming took 0 bases from V and 1 from J, leaving 9 bases between them. Germline V gene lookup returns CDR1 LGHNA and CDR2 YSLEER. The CDR3 region has the DNA TGCGCCAGCAGCCAAGATCCGGGGGTGAACACCGGGGAGCTGTTTTTT. As protein: CASSQDPGVNTGELFF.

The chain joins TRBV11-1 to TRBJ2-7, with D perhaps TRBD1 (6 bases). The V gene's germline CDR1 is SGHAT and CDR2 FQDESV (reference sequence). This CDR3 is 12 amino acids long. V lost 5 bases, J lost 4 bases, and 9 bases lay in between. As DNA, the CDR3 is TGTGCCAGCAGCCGCCAGGGGTACGAGCAGTACTTC. It translates to CASSRQGYEQYF.

In this sample, this clone turned up a few times. The chain combines TRBV11-1 with TRBJ1-1; D is possibly TRBD1 (6 bases). The CDR3 extends over 13 amino acids. Germline V CDR1 and CDR2: SGHAT, FQDESV (reference sequence). Trimming shortened V by 4 bases and J by 5 bases, and 11 bases separated the two germline ends. The CDR3 DNA sequence: TGTGCCAGCAGCTCGCAGGGGTGGACTGAAGCTTTCTTT. Residues: CASSSQGWTEAFF.

The chain carries TRBV6-5 and TRBJ1-2; D is ambiguous. CDR1 and CDR2 from the germline V gene are MNHEY and SVGAGI. CDR3 length equals 14 residues. The V end was cut by 0 bases, the J end by 4 bases, with 9 bases between. The CDR3 reads CASSYSNRGYGYTF. CDR3 nucleotide sequence: TGTGCCAGCAGTTACTCGAACCGGGGCTATGGCTACACCTTC.

In its sample, this clone was seen once. This sequence joins TRBV7-2 and TRBJ2-2; D might be TRBD1 or TRBD2, each matching 6 bases. The CDR3 length is 14 residues. Trimming shortened V by 1 base and J by 4 bases, and 7 bases separated the two germline ends. The germline CDR1 and CDR2 sequences are SGHTA and FQGNSA. CDR3 bases: TGTGCCAGCAGCTTAGAGGGGGGCACCGGGGAGCTGTTTTTT. It translates to CASSLEGGTGELFF.

This sequence joins TRBV6-5 and TRBJ2-3; D unresolved. V was clipped by 7 bases and J by 0 bases, with 8 bases between them. Germline CDR1 reads MNHEY; CDR2 reads SVGAGI. The CDR3 runs 13 residues. CDR3 sequence (DNA): TGTGCCAGCAAAGGGCCTAGCACAGATACGCAGTATTTT. It translates to CASKGPSTDTQYF.

The CDR3 coding sequence is TGTGCCAGCAGCTCGGCGCGGGGGCTCACTGAAGCTTTCTTT. Protein sequence: CASSSARGLTEAFF. This sequence joins TRBV7-2 and TRBJ1-1, with D possibly being TRBD1 (6 bases). V lost 4 bases and J 4 bases, leaving 13 bases between the germline ends. This CDR3 is 14 amino acids long. Germline assignment: CDR1 SGHTA and CDR2 FQGNSA.

This clone was seen only once. The chain combines TRBV7-8 with TRBJ1-2; D is perhaps TRBD1 (5 bases). Deletions cut 3 bases from V and 4 bases from J, with 15 bases between. The germline CDR1 and CDR2 sequences are SGHVS and FQNEAQ. The CDR3 is made up of 15 amino acids. CDR3 in amino acids: CASSFSGAGGYGYTF. The CDR3 DNA reads TGTGCCAGCAGCTTCTCCGGGGCGGGAGGCTATGGCTACACCTTC.

V gene TRBV6-1 combines with J gene TRBJ1-5; D possibly corresponds to TRBD1 (5 bases). The CDR3 is made up of 15 amino acids. V was shortened by 2 bases and J by 1 base, with 9 bases between the two germline ends. CDR1 and CDR2 (germline): MNHNS, SASEGT. The CDR3 here is CASSEFQGSNQPQHF. Here the CDR3 DNA reads TGTGCCAGCAGTGAATTTCAGGGAAGCAATCAGCCCCAGCATTTT.

V and J are TRBV11-2 and TRBJ1-1, with D possibly matching TRBD1 (5 bases). The CDR3 spans 13 residues. The V gene lost 5 bases and the J gene lost 4 bases, with 11 bases spanning the gap. Germline lookup yields CDR1 SGHAT and CDR2 FQNNGV. The CDR3 is CASSPWDLTEAFF. For the CDR3, the DNA is TGTGCCAGCAGCCCCTGGGACCTCACTGAAGCTTTCTTT.

The J gene is TRBJ1-6, the V gene TRBV27, with D tentatively TRBD1 (5 bases). This CDR3 spans 14 amino acids. Trimming took 7 bases from V and 4 from J, leaving 11 bases between them. Per the germline V gene, CDR1 is MNHEY and CDR2 is SMNVEV (reference sequence). As DNA, the CDR3 is TGTGCCAGCAAACCAGGGTTGTATAATTCACCCCTCCACTTT. It is translated as CASKPGLYNSPLHF.

J is TRBJ1-4 and V is TRBV9; tentatively, D is TRBD1 (5 bases). The germline V gene has CDR1 SGDLS and CDR2 YYNGEE. CDR3 length: 16 residues. Trimming removed 4 bases from V and 4 bases from J, with 17 bases in between. The CDR3 DNA sequence: TGTGCCAGCAGCCAACATACAGGTGCCCTTAATGAAAAACTGTTTTTT. It codes for CASSQHTGALNEKLFF.

The chain recombines TRBV7-2 with TRBJ1-2; TRBD1 is a possible D gene (5 bases). The germline V gene has CDR1 SGHTA and CDR2 FQGNSA. Trimming shortened V by 3 bases and J by 8 bases, and 16 bases separated the two germline ends. The CDR3 has 14 amino acids. The CDR3, as DNA: TGTGCCAGCAGCTTTAGGGGTGGAGAAGGCGGCTACACCTTC. Translating gives CASSFRGGEGGYTF. The full variable domain, rest sourced from reference TRBV7-2 and TRBJ1-2, is GAGVSQSPSNKVTEKGKDVELRCDPISGHTALYWYRQSLGQGLEFLIYFQGNSAPDKSGLPSDRFSAERTGGSVSTLTIQRTQQEDSAVYLCASSFRGGEGGYTFGSGTRLTVV.

The chain links TRBV7-2 to TRBJ2-3; D uncertain. The CDR3 loop spans 15 amino acids. V was trimmed by 1 base and J by 0 bases, leaving 8 bases between them. Germline CDR1 reads SGHTA; CDR2 reads FQGNSA. In DNA, the CDR3 is TGTGCCAGCAGCTTAGAGCGCTCTAGCACAGATACGCAGTATTTT. Encoded protein: CASSLERSSTDTQYF.

The rearrangement joins TRBV5-1 to TRBJ1-1; TRBD1 might be the D (5 bases). Germline assignment: CDR1 SGHRS and CDR2 YFSETQ. Trimming stripped 3 bases from V and 7 bases from J, with 13 bases between. The CDR3 sequence is 13 residues long. The DNA of the CDR3 is TGCGCCAGCAGCTGGGGGGGAGATGGTGAAGCTTTCTTT. Protein sequence: CASSWGGDGEAFF.